A single sample is the source of the 26 T cell receptor beta chains below, sequenced in a study of blood T cells in healthy people across ages. A J-beta primer mix and a sample-barcoded 5' primer were used in a second PCR of roughly 6 to 11 cycles. TCRdb passed the 5' RACE reads through MiXCR, listing each CDR3 protein once. The sample shows roughly 700,000 distinct CDR3 sequences, approximately 25% of them seen only once. A further study also used this sample, focusing on T cells of mothers and their children.

Source material: blood. These receptors came from a boy younger than 18 in good health.

This clonotype has more than one count but fewer than ten. The chain links TRBV12-3 or TRBV12-4 to TRBJ1-4, with 7 nucleotides matching TRBD1. The V and J ends lost 1 base and 8 bases, in that order; junction bases with no gene match: 7. The CDR3 loop spans 15 amino acids. The CDR3 sequence is CASSLVRGQGEKLFF. The CDR3 nucleotides are TGTGCCAGCAGTTTAGTTAGGGGGCAGGGGGAAAAACTGTTTTTT.

A few counts support this clonotype. The V gene is TRBV6-2 or TRBV6-3, the J gene TRBJ2-7; D is unclear. The CDR3 consists of 14 residues. Per germline, CDR1 MNHEY and CDR2 SVGEGT. The germline V and J ends were trimmed by 3 bases and 2 bases, with 11 bases remaining between them. For the CDR3, the DNA is TGTGCCAGCAGTTATTCCCTAAGCCCCTACGAGCAGTACTTC. It encodes CASSYSLSPYEQYF.

The V and J genes are TRBV4-1 and TRBJ2-7, with D unclear. Germline loops: CDR1 MGHRA, CDR2 YSYEKL. V was cut by 0 bases and J by 3 bases, with 6 bases left in between. This CDR3 spans 13 amino acids. As DNA, the CDR3 is TGCGCCAGCAGCCAAGAGGCGTTCTACGAGCAGTACTTC. Translated, it gives CASSQEAFYEQYF.

The table lists this clonotype with a few counts. CDR3 bases: TGCGCCAGCAGAGTGAGCGGGGTGTCCTACAATGAGCAGTTCTTC. It yields the protein CASRVSGVSYNEQFF. The chain combines TRBV5-1 with TRBJ2-1; 7 positions agree with TRBD2. This CDR3 is 15 amino acids long. Germline trimming cut 5 bases from V and 1 base from J; bases unmatched to any gene: 6. Germline assignment: CDR1 SGHRS and CDR2 YFSETQ. The full variable domain, rest sourced from reference TRBV5-1 and TRBJ2-1, is KAGVTQTPRYLIKTRGQQVTLSCSPISGHRSVSWYQQTPGQGLQFLFEYFSETQRNKGNFPGRFSGRQFSNSRSEMNVSTLELGDSALYLCASRVSGVSYNEQFFGPGTRLTVL.

The chain combines TRBV15 with TRBJ2-7, with D maybe TRBD2 (7 bases). CDR3 length: 14 amino acids. The V gene's germline CDR1 is LNHNV and CDR2 YYDKDF (reference sequence). V lost 5 bases, J lost 2 bases, and 13 bases lay in between. This chain's CDR3 is CATSDRGAAYEQYF. The CDR3 nucleotides read TGTGCCACCAGCGACCGGGGGGCCGCCTACGAGCAGTACTTC. The full variable domain, its missing parts supplied by reference TRBV15 and TRBJ2-7, is DAMVIQNPRYQVTQFGKPVTLSCSQTLNHNVMYWYQQKSSQAPKLLFHYYDKDFNNEADTPDNFQSRRPNTSFCFLDIRSPGLGDTAMYLCATSDRGAAYEQYFGPGTRLTVT.

The J gene is TRBJ2-1, the V gene TRBV27, with 7 bases identical to TRBD2. Germline V gives CDR1 MNHEY, CDR2 SMNVEV (reference sequence). This CDR3 contains 17 residues. Unmatched junction bases numbered 17, after V lost 5 bases and J lost 7 bases. CDR3 protein: CASSIRSGTQGFNEQFF. CDR3 nucleotide sequence: TGTGCCAGCAGTATCCGGAGCGGGACTCAAGGATTTAATGAGCAGTTCTTC.

This clonotype appeared once. V gene TRBV28 combines with J gene TRBJ2-7, with 7 bases fitting TRBD2. The V gene end was trimmed by 3 bases and the J gene end by 5 bases; junction bases not matched to a gene: 10. This CDR3 contains 15 residues. Germline CDR1 reads MDHEN; CDR2 reads SYDVKM. This CDR3 reads CASSFGSGLSHEQYF. CDR3 DNA sequence: TGTGCCAGCAGTTTCGGTAGCGGGCTGTCCCACGAGCAGTACTTC.

The gene calls are TRBV10-3 and TRBJ2-5; 7 bases are shared with TRBD2. The germline CDR1 and CDR2 sequences are ENHRY and SYGVKD. With 3 bases clipped from V and 2 bases from J, the junction kept 3 bases outside the gene matches. The CDR3 spans 14 residues. In DNA, the CDR3 is TGTGCCATCAGTGAAAGCGGGAAGCAAGAGACCCAGTACTTC. Its translation is CAISESGKQETQYF.

The chain combines TRBV9 with TRBJ1-2; D gene ambiguous. This CDR3 is built from 11 residues. In germline, CDR1 is SGDLS, CDR2 YYNGEE. Trimming took off 3 bases at V and 6 bases at J, with 6 bases between the two ends. CDR3: CASSGLDGYTF. CDR3 sequence (DNA): TGTGCCAGCAGCGGACTGGATGGCTACACCTTC.

V is TRBV24-1 and J is TRBJ2-3; TRBD1 or TRBD2 may be the D gene (5 bases each). This CDR3 spans 13 amino acids. V lost 5 bases, J lost 2 bases, and 7 bases lay in between. Germline CDR1 and CDR2: KGHDR and SFDVKD. The CDR3 region is CATSVGVTDTQYF. As DNA, the CDR3 is TGTGCCACCAGTGTGGGGGTCACAGATACGCAGTATTTT.

The V and J genes are TRBV15 and TRBJ1-2; D unclear. CDR1 is LNHNV, CDR2 YYDKDF, per germline (reference sequence). V shed 0 bases and J shed 10 bases, with 18 bases lying between them. This CDR3 has 15 amino acids. CDR3 in amino acids: CATSRDRVMVNAYTF. In nucleotides, the CDR3 is TGTGCCACCAGCAGAGATCGGGTAATGGTGAATGCCTACACCTTC.

This clonotype was counted a few times. The chain combines TRBV5-1 with TRBJ2-5, with a tentative D call TRBD1 (6 bases). Germline CDR1 SGHRS, CDR2 YFSETQ. This CDR3 is built from 14 residues. With 4 bases removed from V and 5 bases from J, the gap between germline ends came to 15 bases. The DNA for the CDR3 is TGCGCCAGCAGCCCTAGACTGGGGGCGGAGACCCAGTACTTC. Its translation: CASSPRLGAETQYF.

This chain connects TRBV24-1 to TRBJ2-5; D perhaps matches TRBD1 (5 bases). The J call is doubtful: the DNA matches TRBJ2-1 better. Germline values: CDR1 KGHDR, CDR2 SFDVKD. The CDR3 length is 15 residues. CDR3 residues: CATSDGALVYNEQFF. The CDR3 nucleotides read TGTGCCACCAGTGATGGGGCTCTAGTCTACAATGAGCAGTTCTTC.

The J gene is TRBJ2-1, the V gene TRBV6-5; TRBD2 agrees at 8 bases. J gave up 12 bases and V 2 bases, and 18 bases lay outside the gene matches. The length of the CDR3 is 17 residues. Looked up from germline, CDR1 is MNHEY and CDR2 is SVGAGI. The CDR3 loop reads CASSYGISGGPFDGQFF. CDR3 nucleotide sequence: TGTGCCAGCAGTTACGGTATAAGCGGGGGCCCGTTTGATGGGCAGTTCTTC.

This clonotype was seen more than once but under ten times. The chain carries TRBV28 and TRBJ2-5; weak D call: TRBD1 (5 bases). With the DNA end fitting TRBJ2-7 better, the J assignment may be wrong. The CDR3 is 13 residues long. Germline values: CDR1 MDHEN, CDR2 SYDVKM. CDR3 residues: CASSTPGTYEQYF. The DNA of the CDR3 is TGTGCCAGCAGTACCCCAGGGACCTACGAGCAGTACTTC.

This clonotype was observed a handful of times. The V gene is TRBV11-2, the J gene TRBJ1-4; D is ambiguous. Trimming removed 4 bases at V and 7 bases at J, with 10 bases between. Germline V gene data show CDR1 as SGHAT and CDR2 as FQNNGV. CDR3 length equals 13 residues. The CDR3 bases are TGTGCCAGCAGCTACATTCTAGGTGAAAAACTGTTTTTT. Its protein is CASSYILGEKLFF.

The rearrangement joins TRBV20-1 to TRBJ1-5, with 8 positions matching TRBD1. The length of the CDR3 is 14 residues. Trimming cost V 4 bases and J 2 bases; bases outside gene matches: 4. The germline gives CDR1 DFQATT, CDR2 SNEGSKA (reference sequence). CDR3 in DNA: TGCAGTGCTATTACAGGGGGAGGCAATCAGCCCCAGCATTTT. Protein product: CSAITGGGNQPQHF.

This clonotype was picked up a small number of times. The V and J genes are TRBV10-3 and TRBJ2-5, with 10 bases identical to TRBD2. The end of the DNA fits TRBJ2-7 better, so the J call may be wrong. This CDR3 region has 13 residues. CDR1 and CDR2 (germline): ENHRY, SYGVKD. CDR3 amino acids: CAIRSGGADEQYF. CDR3 DNA: TGTGCCATCAGAAGCGGGGGGGCGGACGAGCAGTACTTC.

V usage is TRBV29-1 and J usage is TRBJ2-5, with D tentatively TRBD1 (6 bases). The J call is uncertain, as TRBJ2-1 better fits the DNA end. The CDR3 spans 12 residues. Per the germline V gene, CDR1 is SQVTM and CDR2 is ANQGSEA. Here the CDR3 DNA reads TGCAGCGTAAGAACAGGGTCCTTTGAGCAGTTCTTC. Amino acids: CSVRTGSFEQFF.

The chain couples TRBV15 to TRBJ2-5, with no clear D. CDR1 is LNHNV, CDR2 YYDKDF, per germline (reference sequence). This CDR3 contains 13 residues. V shed 3 bases and J shed 1 base, with 6 bases lying between them. The CDR3 region is CATSRTVQETQYF. The CDR3 DNA follows: TGTGCCACCAGCAGGACGGTCCAAGAGACCCAGTACTTC.

The chain combines TRBV5-5 with TRBJ1-4; tentative D call: TRBD1 (5 bases). The V end lost 4 bases, the J end lost 4 bases, and 11 bases lay between the germline ends. Germline CDR1 SGHKS, CDR2 YYEKEE (reference sequence). The CDR3 contains 14 residues. CDR3 sequence (DNA): TGTGCCAGCAGCGTAAGGGGTGATAATGAAAAACTGTTTTTT. Protein sequence: CASSVRGDNEKLFF. Together with reference TRBV5-5 and TRBJ1-4, the CDR3 gives the full variable domain: DAGVTQSPTHLIKTRGQQVTLRCSPISGHKSVSWYQQVLGQGPQFIFQYYEKEERGRGNFPDRFSARQFPNYSSELNVNALLLGDSALYLCASSVRGDNEKLFFGSGTQLSVL.

This clonotype was counted between two and nine times. V and J are TRBV7-2 and TRBJ2-3; 7 bases are a match to TRBD2. The CDR3 is 16 amino acids. Germline loops: CDR1 SGHTA, CDR2 FQGNSA. V lost 3 bases to trimming and J lost 0 bases; unmatched junction nucleotides: 6. CDR3 sequence (DNA): TGTGCCAGCAGCTTGACGGCTAGCGGAAGCACAGATACGCAGTATTTT. Its protein product is CASSLTASGSTDTQYF.

In its sample, this clonotype was seen a few times. The genes are TRBV28 and TRBJ2-7; no clear D. The CDR3 contains 14 residues. Trimming pared 5 bases from V and 0 bases from J, leaving 11 bases between. Germline CDR1 and CDR2: MDHEN and SYDVKM. The CDR3 spells CASSPGKVSYEQYF. CDR3 in DNA: TGTGCCAGCAGTCCCGGTAAGGTCTCCTACGAGCAGTACTTC.

The sample holds a few counts of this clonotype. V and J are TRBV29-1 and TRBJ2-5, with D possibly TRBD2 on 5 matching bases. The DNA matches TRBJ2-7 better at its end, which makes the J call doubtful. The CDR3 loop spans 11 amino acids. Germline values: CDR1 SQVTM, CDR2 ANQGSEA. The CDR3 DNA reads TGCAACGCGGGCGGTACCTACGAGCAGTACTTC. The encoded protein is CNAGGTYEQYF.

The chain is built from TRBV20-1 and TRBJ2-4, with a tentative D call TRBD1 (5 bases). Trimming removed 0 bases from V and 0 bases from J, with 9 bases in between. The germline V gene has CDR1 DFQATT and CDR2 SNEGSKA (reference sequence). The CDR3 length is 15 residues. CDR3 sequence reads: CSARERRGAKNIQYF. The CDR3 DNA is TGCAGTGCTAGAGAAAGAAGGGGAGCCAAAAACATTCAGTACTTC.

The chain employs TRBV12-5 and TRBJ1-5, with D possibly being TRBD1 (5 bases). With 0 bases removed from V and 2 bases from J, the gap between germline ends came to 8 bases. The CDR3 contains 15 residues. Germline assignment: CDR1 LGHNT and CDR2 FRNRAP. CDR3 DNA sequence: TGTGCTAGTGGTTTGGTAGGGACGGGCAATCAGCCCCAGCATTTT. Protein: CASGLVGTGNQPQHF.